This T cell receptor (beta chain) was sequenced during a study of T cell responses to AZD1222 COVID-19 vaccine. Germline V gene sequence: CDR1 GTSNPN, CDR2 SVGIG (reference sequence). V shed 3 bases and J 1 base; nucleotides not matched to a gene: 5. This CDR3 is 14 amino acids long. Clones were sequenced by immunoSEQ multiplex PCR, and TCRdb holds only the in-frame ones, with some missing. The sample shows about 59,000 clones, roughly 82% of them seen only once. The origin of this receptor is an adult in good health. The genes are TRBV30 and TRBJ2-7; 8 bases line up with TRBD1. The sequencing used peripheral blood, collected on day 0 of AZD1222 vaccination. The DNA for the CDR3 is TGTGCCTGGAGGCAGCAGGGGGCATCCTACGAGCAGTACGTC. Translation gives CAWRQQGASYEQYV.